A selection of T cell receptor beta chains follows, all from one sample in a study of esophageal squamous cell carcinoma under preoperative chemotherapy. MiXCR, applied by TCRdb to the PCR reads, yields one record per CDR3 protein. The sample records 6,400 or so distinct CDR3 sequences, less than 40% being singletons. Collection took place from a patient given preoperative chemotherapy. The receptors originated from a human donor with esophageal squamous cell carcinoma. The donor label of this sample is uncertain. Both conserved end residues are part of each CDR3. The order of the fields is J gene, D gene, CDR3 length, clone size, V gene, CDR3 protein, CDR3 DNA. D genes are given only for firm matches. Clone size, where shown, is once, few, many, or a class for clones that have expanded.

TRBJ2-7 NA 14 NA TRBV7-9 CASSNGQAESEQYF TGTGCCAGCAGCAACGGACAAGCTGAGAGCGAGCAGTACTTC
TRBJ2-7 TRBD1 16 many TRBV12-3/TRBV12-4 CASSLAGRGITYEQYF TGTGCCAGCAGTTTAGCGGGCAGGGGGATAACCTACGAGCAGTACTTC
TRBJ2-1 NA 14 medium-sized TRBV12-3/TRBV12-4 CASSSSFSYNEQFF TGTGCCAGCAGTTCGAGTTTCTCCTACAATGAGCAGTTCTTC
TRBJ1-1 NA 14 NA TRBV11-3 CASSLGQMNTEAFF TGTGCCAGCAGCTTAGGACAGATGAACACTGAAGCTTTCTTT
TRBJ2-2 TRBD1 14 NA TRBV6-2/TRBV6-3 CASSGQGATGELFF TGTGCCAGCAGTGGACAGGGGGCCACCGGGGAGCTGTTTTTT
TRBJ2-7 TRBD1 14 medium-sized TRBV12-3/TRBV12-4 CASKRGQGSYEQYF TGTGCCAGCAAAAGGGGACAGGGCTCCTACGAGCAGTACTTC
TRBJ2-2 TRBD2 21 NA TRBV6-5 CASSYFGATSGRLKDTGELFF TGTGCCAGCAGTTACTTTGGTGCGACTAGCGGGAGATTAAAGGATACCGGGGAGCTGTTTTTT
TRBJ2-1 NA 15 NA TRBV6-5 CASGYSRTSYKEQFF TGTGCCAGCGGTTACTCGAGGACGTCCTACAAGGAGCAGTTCTTC
TRBJ2-1 TRBD2 15 NA TRBV6-1 CASSKSGSSYDEQFF TGTGCGAGCAGTAAGAGCGGGAGCTCGTACGATGAGCAGTTCTTC
TRBJ2-1 NA 17 medium-sized TRBV7-9 CASSSRGPSGEANEQFF TGTGCCAGCAGCTCCCGGGGGCCTAGCGGAGAAGCCAATGAGCAGTTCTTC
TRBJ2-1 NA 11 many TRBV11-2 CASSLLYEQFF TGTGCCAGCAGCCTCCTTTACGAGCAGTTCTTC
TRBJ2-5 NA 14 NA TRBV7-2 CAGGPHRVQETQYF TGTGCCGGCGGCCCACATCGGGTCCAAGAGACCCAGTACTTC
TRBJ2-7 TRBD2 16 many TRBV5-5 CASSSSSPGRAYEQYF TGTGCCAGCAGCTCCTCGAGTCCGGGGAGGGCCTACGAGCAGTACTTC
TRBJ2-3 NA 13 NA TRBV25-1 CATKGVAHNEQFF TGTGCCACCAAAGGAGTGGCCCACAATGAGCAGTTCTTT
TRBJ2-1 NA 14 NA TRBV5-8 CASSLVESYNEQFF TGTGCCAGCAGCCTGGTGGAGTCCTACAATGAGCAGTTCTTC
TRBJ2-1 TRBD1 14 many TRBV6-1 CASSPAGTGPRQFF TGTGCCAGCAGTCCAGCCGGGACAGGGCCTAGGCAGTTCTTC
TRBJ2-1 NA 14 large TRBV7-2 CASSLAGPSAEQFF TGTGCCAGCAGCTTAGCGGGCCCCTCGGCTGAGCAGTTCTTC
TRBJ2-5 NA 15 NA TRBV7-3 CASSLLGPSDNGQCF TGTGCCAGCAGCTTACTTGGACCCTCGGACAATGGGCAGTGCTTC
TRBJ2-3 NA 13 many TRBV27 CASSDNLPDTQYF TGTGCCAGCAGTGACAATCTCCCTGATACGCAGTATTTT
TRBJ2-3 NA 16 NA TRBV6-1 CASSGRLGGFTDTQYF TGTGCCAGCAGTGGGCGGCTAGGGGGATTCACAGATACGCAGTATTTT
TRBJ2-1 NA 14 once TRBV7-7 CARSLDFSNTEQFF TGTGCTAGGAGCCTCGACTTTAGTAACACTGAGCAGTTCTTC
TRBJ2-7 TRBD2 14 many TRBV12-3/TRBV12-4 CASSRTSGTYEQYF TGTGCCAGCAGTCGGACTAGCGGCACCTACGAGCAGTACTTC
TRBJ2-5 TRBD1 15 large TRBV7-2 CASSLAGTGEETQYF TGTGCCAGCAGCTTAGCCGGGACAGGGGAGGAGACCCAGTACTTC
TRBJ2-7 TRBD2 14 NA TRBV7-2 CATIARTSAYEQYF TGTGCCACCATCGCGCGGACTAGCGCCTACGAGCAGTACTTC
TRBJ2-1 TRBD2 16 medium-sized TRBV7-2 CASSLRTSGRISEQFF TGTGCCAGCAGCCTCCGAACTAGCGGGAGAATCAGTGAGCAGTTCTTC
TRBJ2-7 TRBD2 16 many TRBV11-2 CASSSGAGESYNEQYF TGTGCCAGCAGCTCGGGAGCGGGAGAATCCTACAATGAGCAGTACTTC
TRBJ2-1 NA 14 many TRBV6-1 CASTKDNPPYEQFF TGTGCCAGCACTAAAGACAACCCCCCCTACGAGCAGTTCTTC
TRBJ2-5 NA 16 medium-sized TRBV6-1 CASSESAPGAGETQYF TGTGCCAGCAGTGAAAGTGCCCCGGGGGCAGGGGAGACCCAGTACTTC
TRBJ2-1 NA 14 many TRBV7-9 CASSLTRDGNEQFF TGTGCCAGCAGCCTAACTCGGGACGGCAACGAGCAGTTCTTC
TRBJ2-5 TRBD1 15 many TRBV11-3 CASSLTTGVGDEQYF TGTGCCAGCAGCCTAACTACAGGGGTCGGGGATGAGCAGTACTTC
TRBJ2-1 TRBD1 15 medium-sized TRBV27 CASSPPGTVNNEQFF TGTGCCAGCAGTCCACCCGGGACAGTGAACAATGAGCAGTTCTTC
TRBJ2-1 NA 15 medium-sized TRBV11-3 CASSLGESSYNEQFF TGTGCCAGCAGCTTAGGGGAGAGCTCCTACAATGAGCAGTTCTTC
TRBJ2-3 NA 17 NA TRBV11-1 CASSSAPQWGLGDAEYF TGTGCCAGCAGCTCAGCCCCCCAGTGGGGGCTCGGGGATGCGGAGTATTTT
TRBJ2-1 TRBD2 17 once TRBV7-6 CAGSLGVTSGSYNEELF TGTGCCGGCAGCTTAGGGGTGACTAGCGGGAGTTACAATGAGGAGTTGTTC
TRBJ2-5 TRBD1 14 NA TRBV6-1 CASILGRGLETRYF TGTGCCAGCATCCTGGGCAGGGGGCTGGAGACCAGGTACTTC
TRBJ1-2 TRBD1 14 many TRBV11-3 CASSLDRVNYGYTF TGTGCCAGCAGCTTGGACAGGGTTAACTATGGCTACACCTTC
TRBJ2-7 NA 12 medium-sized TRBV10-2 CASSRAAYEQYF TGCGCCAGCAGCCGAGCGGCCTACGAGCAGTACTTC
TRBJ2-5 TRBD2 18 many TRBV7-9 CASSPQTVAGGLTETQYF TGTGCCAGCAGCCCCCAGACAGTAGCGGGAGGGCTGACGGAGACCCAGTACTTC
TRBJ2-3 TRBD2 14 many TRBV20-1 CSAKGTRGTDTQYF TGCAGTGCAAAGGGGACTAGGGGCACAGATACGCAGTATTTT
TRBJ2-7 TRBD1 15 medium-sized TRBV12-3/TRBV12-4 CASSLIGTGGYEQYF TGTGCCAGCAGTTTGATTGGGACAGGGGGCTACGAGCAGTACTTC
TRBJ2-5 NA 13 medium-sized TRBV7-8 CASTLNLGETQYF TGTGCCAGCACCTTGAATTTGGGGGAGACCCAGTACTTC
TRBJ2-7 TRBD2 14 many TRBV7-8 CASSLPGLENEQYF TGTGCCAGCAGCTTACCGGGACTAGAAAATGAGCAGTACTTC
TRBJ2-5 NA 15 medium-sized TRBV6-1 CASRRSLGLQETQYF TGTGCCAGCAGGCGAAGTCTAGGACTCCAAGAGACCCAGTACTTC
TRBJ2-1 NA 14 many TRBV7-6 CASSYQQGSYEQFF TGTGCCAGCAGCTATCAACAGGGCTCCTACGAGCAGTTCTTC
TRBJ1-2 TRBD1 15 few TRBV6-1 CASTLGGAGGYGYTF TGTGCCAGCACCTTGGGAGGTGCAGGGGGCTATGGCTACACCTTC